The rows below give T cell receptor beta chains drawn from one sample of a study of blood T cell repertoires in COVID-19. The table came from immunoSEQ multiplex PCR; TCRdb's copy has only in-frame clones and leaves some out. The table shows some 81,000 clones, with around 90% occurring only once. Sequencing used peripheral blood. The receptor source for this set is a woman between 45 and 65 years old in a cohort sampled during active COVID-19. The CDR3 runs from the conserved cysteine through the conserved F or W. A D gene is named only where the DNA matches it firmly. Size is omitted from some rows. Given values are once, few, many or a class for expanded clones.

.	TRBJ1-4	.	TRBV18	TGTGCCAGCTCACCACCGAGGCCGCATACTAATGAAAAACTGTTTTTT	CASSPPRPHTNEKLFF
.	TRBJ2-3	.	TRBV7-3	TGTGCCAGCAGCTTAACCGCACAGAGCACAGATACGCAGTATTTT	CASSLTAQSTDTQYF
.	TRBJ1-2	.	TRBV14	TGTGCCAGCAGCCAAGATAACAGGGTCAAAGGCTACACCTTC	CASSQDNRVKGYTF
.	TRBJ2-1	once	TRBV5-5	TGTGCCAGCAGTTCTCGGGAAGGGTCCTACAATGAGCAGTTCTTC	CASSSREGSYNEQFF
TRBD1	TRBJ2-2	.	TRBV5-6	TGTGCCAGCAGCCCGATGACAGGGGAAGACGGGGAGCTGTTTTTT	CASSPMTGEDGELFF
TRBD2	TRBJ2-1	once	TRBV7-3	TGTGCCAGCAGCTTATATAGCGGGGAGTACAATGAGCAGTTCTTC	CASSLYSGEYNEQFF
.	TRBJ2-7	.	TRBV7-9	TGTGCCAGCAGCTTAGGAGCGTCCGAGCAGTACTTC	CASSLGASEQYF
TRBD2	TRBJ2-1	.	TRBV19	TGTGCCACCCTCGGACTAGCGGGCTACAATGAGCAGTTCTTC	CATLGLAGYNEQFF
.	TRBJ2-7	.	TRBV28	TGTGCCAGCAGTTTAGGGCGCTCCTACGAGCAGTACTTC	CASSLGRSYEQYF
.	TRBJ2-7	.	TRBV29-1	TGCAGCGTTGAATTCACAGGATCCTACGAGCAGTACTTC	CSVEFTGSYEQYF
TRBD1	TRBJ2-5	.	TRBV11-2	TGTGCCAGCAGCTCCGACAGGGGGGAGACCCAGTACTTC	CASSSDRGETQYF
.	TRBJ1-2	.	TRBV5-1	TGCGCCAGCAGCTTAGTGCCAGGGGACTATGGCTACACCTTC	CASSLVPGDYGYTF
TRBD1	TRBJ2-5	.	TRBV7-6	TGTGCCAGCAGCTTAGGAGGGGGACAGGGGGAGACCCAGTACTTC	CASSLGGGQGETQYF
TRBD1	TRBJ2-6	.	TRBV5-6	TGTGCCAGCAGCACCACAGGGGCTGGGGCCAACGTCCTGACTTTC	CASSTTGAGANVLTF
TRBD2	TRBJ2-1	.	TRBV10-2	TGCGCCAGCAGTGACCCCCCACTAGCGGGAGGGCCGTATGAGCAGTTCTTC	CASSDPPLAGGPYEQFF
.	TRBJ1-5	few	TRBV27	TGTGCCAGCAGTTCGCAGGGGTGGGGCAATCAGCCCCAGCATTTT	CASSSQGWGNQPQHF
.	TRBJ2-2	.	TRBV10-3	TGTGCCATCAGTGATGGGGCAGAGACTGCCGGGGAGCTGTTTTTT	CAISDGAETAGELFF
TRBD1	TRBJ2-3	once	TRBV28	TGTGCCAGCAGTTCCGGACAGGGCAGCACAGATACGCAGTATTTT	CASSSGQGSTDTQYF
TRBD1	TRBJ1-2	.	TRBV27	TGTGCCAGCACCCCAGGGACAGGGAACGGCTACACCTTC	CASTPGTGNGYTF
.	TRBJ2-4	.	TRBV6-5	TGTGCCAGCAGGACAGTGCTAAACATTCAGTACTTC	CASRTVLNIQYF
TRBD2	TRBJ2-7	.	TRBV2	TGTGCCAGCAGAAATCTAGCGGTCCACGAGCAGTACTTC	CASRNLAVHEQYF
TRBD2	TRBJ2-5	.	TRBV7-9	TGTGCCAGCAGCTTAGCGGGAGGGCCCTCGGAGACCCAGTACTTC	CASSLAGGPSETQYF
.	TRBJ2-2	once	TRBV5-4	TGTGCCAGCAGCGGTCCAAGGGAGGGGGAGCTGTTTTTT	CASSGPREGELFF
.	TRBJ1-1	.	TRBV10-3	TGTGCCATCAGTGAGTCCCGGGGAGCTTTCTTT	CAISESRGAFF
.	TRBJ2-3	.	TRBV11-2	TGTGCCAGCAGCTCGAGCCGGGCGAGATCAGAGGGTACGCAGTATTTT	CASSSSRARSEGTQYF
.	TRBJ1-1	.	TRBV10-1	TGCGCCAGCAGTGAGAACCGGGCGGGAGCTTTCTTT	CASSENRAGAFF
.	TRBJ2-1	.	TRBV7-3	TGTGCCAGCAGCTTCAGCGGGTCCAGGAGTGAGCAGTTCTTC	CASSFSGSRSEQFF
.	TRBJ1-4	.	TRBV27	TGTGCCAGCAGCCGGGACATCGCGGGCGAAAAACTGTTTTTT	CASSRDIAGEKLFF
TRBD1	TRBJ2-2	.	TRBV28	TGTGCCAGCAGTCCAATTGCCGGGACAGGGGACACCGGGGAGCTGTTTTTT	CASSPIAGTGDTGELFF
TRBD2	TRBJ2-3	.	TRBV9	TGTGCCAGCAGCACCCGACTAGCGGGTGGGGCCACGCAGTATTTT	CASSTRLAGGATQYF
.	TRBJ2-1	.	TRBV19	TGTGCCAGTAGTAGGCAGGGTGGCTACAATGAGCAGTTCTTC	CASSRQGGYNEQFF
.	TRBJ2-2	.	TRBV5-8	TGTGCCAGCAGCTTGGTACTCACAGGGCACACCGGGGAGCTGTTTTTT	CASSLVLTGHTGELFF
.	TRBJ1-1	.	TRBV7-9	TGTGCCAGCAGCTTAGACGGGGGAAACACTGAAGCTTTCTTT	CASSLDGGNTEAFF
.	TRBJ1-5	.	TRBV7-2	TGTGCCAGCAGCACTCGGGGGAACTTGGCCAGCAATCAGCCCCAGCATTTT	CASSTRGNLASNQPQHF
.	TRBJ1-2	.	TRBV5-4	TGTGCCAGCACCTTGGACATTAACTATGGCTACACCTTC	CASTLDINYGYTF
TRBD1	TRBJ2-1	.	TRBV27	TGTGCCAGCAGTTTAGACAGGGCAAGAAGGGCGTTCCTCTTC	CASSLDRARRAFLF
TRBD1	TRBJ2-7	.	TRBV6-2/TRBV6-3	TGTGCCAGCAGTTCTCAGGGGGCCCGAAATCACGAGCAGTACTTC	CASSSQGARNHEQYF
TRBD2	TRBJ2-3	.	TRBV28	TGTGCCAGCAGTTTACTGATAGCGGGAGTGGTGGGCACAGATACGCAGTATTTT	CASSLLIAGVVGTDTQYF
.	TRBJ2-3	.	TRBV11-2	TGTGCCAGCAGCTTAGGGGCGGGTCAGCGCACAGATACGCAGTATTTT	CASSLGAGQRTDTQYF
.	TRBJ1-1	.	TRBV5-1	TGCGCCAGCAGCTTGATTGGGCAGGGAAACACTGAAGCTTTCTTT	CASSLIGQGNTEAFF
TRBD2	TRBJ2-7	.	TRBV27	TGTGCCAGCAGATCCCAGCGGGGGGGAGCCTACGAGCAGTACTTC	CASRSQRGGAYEQYF
TRBD2	TRBJ2-7	once	TRBV27	TGTGCCAGCACAGGACTAGCGGGTCCCGACGAGCAGTACTTC	CASTGLAGPDEQYF
.	TRBJ2-1	.	TRBV14	TGTGCCAGCAGCCCCCGGTGGCAGGGGCAAGGGAATGAGCAGTTCTTC	CASSPRWQGQGNEQFF
TRBD1	TRBJ1-5	.	TRBV15	TGTGCCACCAGCCTCGACAGGGCAAATCAGCCCCAGCATTTT	CATSLDRANQPQHF
TRBD2	TRBJ2-1	.	TRBV7-3	TGTGCCAGCAGCCCCCGGCTAGCGGGGTACAATGAGCAGTTCTTC	CASSPRLAGYNEQFF
.	TRBJ2-6	once	TRBV27	TGTGCCAGCAGTTTTACAGGCCCTGGGGCCAACGTCCTGACTTTC	CASSFTGPGANVLTF
.	TRBJ2-1	.	TRBV6-5	TGTGCCAGCAGTAAGCCTGACAGTTCCAATGAGCAGTTCTTC	CASSKPDSSNEQFF
TRBD1	TRBJ2-2	.	TRBV5-1	TGCGCCAGCAGCCAGGGGGTGGGGAGGAACACCGGGGAGCTGTTTTTT	CASSQGVGRNTGELFF
TRBD2	TRBJ2-1	.	TRBV11-3	TGTGCCAGCAGCCGGAGCGGGAGTAATGAGCAGTTCTTC	CASSRSGSNEQFF